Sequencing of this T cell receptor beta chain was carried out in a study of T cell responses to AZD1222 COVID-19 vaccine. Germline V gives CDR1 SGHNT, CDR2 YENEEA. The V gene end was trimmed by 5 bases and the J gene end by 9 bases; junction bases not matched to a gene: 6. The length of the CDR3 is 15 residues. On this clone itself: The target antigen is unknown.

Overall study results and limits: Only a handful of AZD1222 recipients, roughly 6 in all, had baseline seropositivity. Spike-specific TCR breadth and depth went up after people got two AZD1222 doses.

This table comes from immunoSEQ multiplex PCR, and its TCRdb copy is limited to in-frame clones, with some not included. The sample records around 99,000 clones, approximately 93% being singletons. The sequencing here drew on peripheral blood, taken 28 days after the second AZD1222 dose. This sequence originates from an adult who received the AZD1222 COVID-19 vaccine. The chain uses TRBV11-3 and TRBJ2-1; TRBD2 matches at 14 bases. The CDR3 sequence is CASSPGTSGSGEQFF. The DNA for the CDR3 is TGTGCCAGCAGCCCCGGGACTAGCGGGAGTGGTGAGCAGTTCTTC.